This TCR beta chain was identified during a study of T cells in Graves' hyperthyroidism and ophthalmopathy. TCR beta CDR3 sequences were amplified from RNA transcripts. Researchers ran a first-round RT-PCR on the TCR CDR3 using the HTBI primer set. TCRdb reprocessed the multiplex PCR reads via MiXCR and lists one record per CDR3 protein. Of under 400,000 distinct CDR3 sequences listed, just under 25% are singletons. CDR3 length equals 15 residues. The V and J ends lost 4 bases and 8 bases, in that order; junction bases with no gene match: 8. Per germline, CDR1 MNHEY and CDR2 SMNVEV (reference sequence).

The sequenced material came from blood. The chain employs TRBV27 and TRBJ2-4, with TRBD2 matching over 10 bases. The source of this sequence is a man aged 45 to 65 with Graves' hyperthyroidism. CDR3 in amino acids: CASSSLAGDRDIQYF. The DNA of the CDR3 is TGTGCCAGCAGTTCTCTAGCGGGAGACAGGGACATTCAGTACTTC.